The clone carrying this T cell receptor (beta chain) was detected only a few times. Its antigen is as yet unknown. The sample is drawn from a study of human CD4 T cells and Enterobacteriaceae. All CD4+ cells other than CD45RA+CCR7+CD95- naive cells were sorted as memory, over 98% pure. This CDR3 region has 17 residues. Germline V CDR1 and CDR2: SGHNT, YYREEE (reference sequence). Trimming removed 4 bases at V and 7 bases at J, with 25 bases between. General study points: In the top 5%: 11 of 19 and about 60% of the roughly 30 cross-reactive clonotypes. Matching to same-donor CFSE-low cultures alone inferred ex vivo clonotype reactivity.

Ex vivo total memory CD4+ samples were deeply sequenced, detecting one cell in 200,000. Measured with immunoSEQ multiplex PCR; TCRdb has only the in-frame clones, and not every one. Of about 29,000 clones detected, about 80% appear once; the ten largest clones hold around 1.7%. J is TRBJ2-3 and V is TRBV5-4; D is perhaps TRBD1 or TRBD2 (6 bases each). The sequenced material came from memory CD4+ T cells from blood. The sequence came from a human donor in good health. The DNA of the CDR3 is TGTGCCAGCAGCCGGGGAGGTGATTTGGGGACACACCATACGCAGTATTTT. Translated, it gives CASSRGGDLGTHHTQYF.